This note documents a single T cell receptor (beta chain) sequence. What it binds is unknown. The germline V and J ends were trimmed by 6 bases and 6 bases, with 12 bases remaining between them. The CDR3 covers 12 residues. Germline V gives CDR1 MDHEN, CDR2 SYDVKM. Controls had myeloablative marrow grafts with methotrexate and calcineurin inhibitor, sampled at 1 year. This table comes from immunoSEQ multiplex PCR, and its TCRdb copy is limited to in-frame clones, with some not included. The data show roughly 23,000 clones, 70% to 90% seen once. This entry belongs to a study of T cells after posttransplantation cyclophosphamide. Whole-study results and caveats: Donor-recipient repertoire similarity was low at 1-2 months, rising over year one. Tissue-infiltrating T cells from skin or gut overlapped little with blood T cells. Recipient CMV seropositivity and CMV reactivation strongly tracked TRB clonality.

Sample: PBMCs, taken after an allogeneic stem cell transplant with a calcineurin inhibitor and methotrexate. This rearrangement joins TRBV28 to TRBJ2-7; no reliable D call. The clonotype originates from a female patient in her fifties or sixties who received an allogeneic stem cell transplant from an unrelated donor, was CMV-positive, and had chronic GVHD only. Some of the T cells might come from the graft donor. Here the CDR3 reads CASRARPSEQYF. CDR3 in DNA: TGTGCCAGCAGAGCCCGGCCTAGCGAGCAGTACTTC.